This T cell receptor beta chain was sequenced during a study of cytomegalovirus exposure and HLA in healthy donors. Study conclusions and caveats: Donors belonging to an Asian-associated ancestry cluster reportedly showed fewer N-insertions in productive TCRs than the roughly 670-donor mean, according to what a later analysis found. For most subjects, TCR beta sequences were reported to predict HLA-A and HLA-B alleles with accuracy. On later analysis, the bulk of CMV-associated TCR beta chains appeared to be HLA-restricted.

Germline CDR1 reads SGHRS; CDR2 reads YFSETQ. The CDR3 consists of 15 residues. V dropped 2 bases and J dropped 4; count of bases not matched to a gene: 4. Each donor's status was that of a healthy bone marrow donor. This clone appeared a few times. As yet, its antigen is unknown. The sample contains more than one DNA sequence encoding this CDR3. The study ran its PCR with 60 Vbeta and 13 Jbeta primers. Measured with immunoSEQ multiplex PCR; TCRdb has only the in-frame clones, and not every one. Here the sample spans over 100,000 clones, roughly 69% being singletons. Material for sequencing was PBMCs. The source of this sequence is a woman aged 25 to 39 in good health and CMV-seronegative. This chain connects TRBV5-1 to TRBJ1-5; 9 bases are shared with TRBD1. CDR3 region: CASSLGQGSNQPQHF. CDR3 DNA: TGCGCCAGCAGCTTAGGACAGGGGTCTAATCAGCCCCAGCATTTT.